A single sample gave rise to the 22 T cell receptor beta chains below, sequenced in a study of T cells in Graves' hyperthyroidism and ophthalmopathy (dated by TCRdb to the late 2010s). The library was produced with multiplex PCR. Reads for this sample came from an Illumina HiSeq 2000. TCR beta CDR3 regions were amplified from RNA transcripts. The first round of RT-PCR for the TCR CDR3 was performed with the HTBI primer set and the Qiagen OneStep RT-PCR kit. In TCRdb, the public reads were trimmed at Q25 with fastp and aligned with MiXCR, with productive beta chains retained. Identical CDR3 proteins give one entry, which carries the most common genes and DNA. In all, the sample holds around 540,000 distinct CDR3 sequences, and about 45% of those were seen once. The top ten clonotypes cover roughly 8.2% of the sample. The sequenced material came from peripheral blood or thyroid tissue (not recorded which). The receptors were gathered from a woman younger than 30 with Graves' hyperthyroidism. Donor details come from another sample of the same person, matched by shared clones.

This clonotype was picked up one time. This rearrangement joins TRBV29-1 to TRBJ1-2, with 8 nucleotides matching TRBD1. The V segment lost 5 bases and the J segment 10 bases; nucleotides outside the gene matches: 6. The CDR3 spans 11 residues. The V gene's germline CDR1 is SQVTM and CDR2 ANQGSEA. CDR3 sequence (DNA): TGCAGCGTTCCTACAGGGGGTGACTACACCTTC. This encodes CSVPTGGDYTF.

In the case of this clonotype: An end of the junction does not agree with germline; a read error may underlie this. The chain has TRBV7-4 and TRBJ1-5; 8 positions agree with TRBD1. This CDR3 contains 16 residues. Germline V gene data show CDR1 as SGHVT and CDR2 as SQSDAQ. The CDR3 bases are TGCGCCAGCAGCCACGAGACAGGGGTTGGCAATCAGCCCCAGCATTTT. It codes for CASSHETGVGNQPQHF. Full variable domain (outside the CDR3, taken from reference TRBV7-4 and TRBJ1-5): GAGVSQSPRYKVAKRGRDVALRCDSISGHVTLYWYRQTLGQGSEVLTYSQSDAQRDKSGRPSGRFSAERPERSVSTLKIQRTEQGDSAVYLCASSHETGVGNQPQHFGDGTRLSIL.

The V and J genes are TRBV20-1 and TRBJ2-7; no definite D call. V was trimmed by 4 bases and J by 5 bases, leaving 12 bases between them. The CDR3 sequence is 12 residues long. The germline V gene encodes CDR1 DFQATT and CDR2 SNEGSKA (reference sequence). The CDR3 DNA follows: TGCAGTGCTAACGAAAAGGAAAACGAGCAGTACTTC. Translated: CSANEKENEQYF.

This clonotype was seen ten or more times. The CDR3 sequence is CSVVPTVGTEAFF. CDR3 nucleotide sequence: TGCAGCGTTGTTCCGACAGTAGGGACTGAAGCTTTCTTT. This chain links TRBV29-1 with TRBJ1-1; possible D gene TRBD1, 5 bases. This CDR3 contains 13 residues. V lost 4 bases, J lost 5 bases, and 14 bases lay in between. CDR1 SQVTM and CDR2 ANQGSEA come from the germline V gene.

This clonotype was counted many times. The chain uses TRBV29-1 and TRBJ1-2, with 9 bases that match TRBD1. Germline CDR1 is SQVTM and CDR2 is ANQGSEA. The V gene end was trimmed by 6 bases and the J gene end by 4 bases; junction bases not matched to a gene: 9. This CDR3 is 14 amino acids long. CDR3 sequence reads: CSVLGQGRGYGYTF. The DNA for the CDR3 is TGCAGCGTCCTGGGACAGGGAAGGGGCTATGGCTACACCTTC.

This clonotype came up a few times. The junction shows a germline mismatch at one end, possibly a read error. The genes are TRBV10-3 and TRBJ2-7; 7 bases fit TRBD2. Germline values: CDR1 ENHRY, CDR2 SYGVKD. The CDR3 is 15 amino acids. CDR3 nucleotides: TGTGCCAGCAGTTCATCGCTAGCGGAATACTACGAGCAGTACTTC. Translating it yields CASSSSLAEYYEQYF.

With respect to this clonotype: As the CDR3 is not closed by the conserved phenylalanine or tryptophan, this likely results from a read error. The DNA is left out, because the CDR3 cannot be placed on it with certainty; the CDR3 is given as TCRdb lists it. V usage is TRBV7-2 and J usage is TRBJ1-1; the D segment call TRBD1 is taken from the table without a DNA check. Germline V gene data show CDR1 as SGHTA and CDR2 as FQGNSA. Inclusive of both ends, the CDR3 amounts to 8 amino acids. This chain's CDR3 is CASSLVGQ.

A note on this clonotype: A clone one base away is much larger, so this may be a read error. Here the CDR3 reads CASSPDGALHYGYTF. The CDR3 DNA reads as TGTGCCAGCAGCCCGGACGGAGCCTTGCACTATGGCTACACCTTC. V and J are TRBV7-2 and TRBJ1-2; D is uncertain. Deletions cut 5 bases from V and 3 bases from J, with 16 bases between. This CDR3 contains 15 residues. The germline V gene has CDR1 SGHTA and CDR2 FQGNSA.

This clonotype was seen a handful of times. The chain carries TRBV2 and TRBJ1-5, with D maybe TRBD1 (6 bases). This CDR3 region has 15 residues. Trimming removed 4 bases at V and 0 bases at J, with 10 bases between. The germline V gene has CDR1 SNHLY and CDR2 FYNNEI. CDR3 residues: CASSGGQFSNQPQHF. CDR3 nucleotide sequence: TGTGCCAGCAGTGGAGGACAGTTTAGCAATCAGCCCCAGCATTTT.

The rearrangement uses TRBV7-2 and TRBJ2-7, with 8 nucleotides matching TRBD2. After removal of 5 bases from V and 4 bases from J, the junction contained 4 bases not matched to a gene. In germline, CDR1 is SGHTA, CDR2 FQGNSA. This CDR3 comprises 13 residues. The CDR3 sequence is CASSQGTRYEQYF. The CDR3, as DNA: TGTGCCAGCAGCCAAGGGACTAGGTACGAGCAGTACTTC.

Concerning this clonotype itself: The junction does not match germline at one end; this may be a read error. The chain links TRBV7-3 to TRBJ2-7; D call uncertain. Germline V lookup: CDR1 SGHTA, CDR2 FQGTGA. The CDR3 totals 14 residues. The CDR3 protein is CASSGWESFYERYF. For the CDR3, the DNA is TGTGCCAGCAGCGGATGGGAATCCTTCTACGAGCGGTACTTC.

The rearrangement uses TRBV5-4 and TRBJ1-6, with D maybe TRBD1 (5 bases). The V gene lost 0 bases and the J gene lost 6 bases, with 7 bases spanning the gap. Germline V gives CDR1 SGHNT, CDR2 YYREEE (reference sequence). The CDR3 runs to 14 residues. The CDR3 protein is CASSLDRFNSPLHF. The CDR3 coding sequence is TGTGCCAGCAGCTTGGACAGGTTTAATTCACCCCTCCACTTT.

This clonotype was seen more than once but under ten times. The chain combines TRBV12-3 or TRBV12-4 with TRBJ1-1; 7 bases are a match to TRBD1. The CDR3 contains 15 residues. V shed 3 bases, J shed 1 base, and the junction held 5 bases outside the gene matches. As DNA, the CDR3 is TGTGCCAGCAGTTTGCTAGGACAGGAGAACACTGAAGCTTTCTTT. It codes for CASSLLGQENTEAFF.

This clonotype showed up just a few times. The CDR3 spells CASSLGPAGRTYEQYF. The CDR3 DNA reads TGTGCCAGCAGCTTAGGGCCAGCGGGACGTACCTACGAGCAGTACTTC. The V gene is TRBV7-2, the J gene TRBJ2-7, with TRBD2 identical over 7 bases. V lost 1 base, J lost 2 bases, and 8 bases stayed unmatched. The CDR3 has 16 amino acids. Germline V gene sequence: CDR1 SGHTA, CDR2 FQGNSA.

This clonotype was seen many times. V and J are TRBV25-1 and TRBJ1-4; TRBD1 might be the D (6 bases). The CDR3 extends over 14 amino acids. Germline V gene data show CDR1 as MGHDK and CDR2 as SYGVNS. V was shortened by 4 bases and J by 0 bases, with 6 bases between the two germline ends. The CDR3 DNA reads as TGTGCCAGCAGTGGGACAGCAACTAATGAAAAACTGTTTTTT. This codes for CASSGTATNEKLFF.

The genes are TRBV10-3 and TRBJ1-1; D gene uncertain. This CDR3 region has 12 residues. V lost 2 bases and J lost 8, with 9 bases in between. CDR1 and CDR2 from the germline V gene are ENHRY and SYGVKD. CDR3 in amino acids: CAISEDSAEAFF. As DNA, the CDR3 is TGTGCCATCAGTGAGGACTCTGCCGAAGCTTTCTTT.

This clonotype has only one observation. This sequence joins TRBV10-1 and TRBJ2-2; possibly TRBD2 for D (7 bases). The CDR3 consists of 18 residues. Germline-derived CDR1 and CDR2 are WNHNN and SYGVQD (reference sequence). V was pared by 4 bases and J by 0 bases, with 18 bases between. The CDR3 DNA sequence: TGCGCCAGCAGTGGATTAGGCGGGGGCTATCCGAACACCGGGGAGCTGTTTTTT. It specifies CASSGLGGGYPNTGELFF.

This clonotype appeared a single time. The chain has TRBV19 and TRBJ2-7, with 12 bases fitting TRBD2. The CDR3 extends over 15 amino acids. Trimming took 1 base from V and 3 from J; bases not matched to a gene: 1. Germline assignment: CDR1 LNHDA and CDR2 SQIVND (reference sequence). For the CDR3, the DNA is TGTGCCAGTAGTATAGGGACTAGCGGGGACTACGAGCAGTACTTC. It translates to CASSIGTSGDYEQYF.

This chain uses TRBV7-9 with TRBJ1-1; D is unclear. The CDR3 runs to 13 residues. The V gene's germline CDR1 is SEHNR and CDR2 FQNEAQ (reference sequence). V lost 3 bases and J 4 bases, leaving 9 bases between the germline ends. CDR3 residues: CASSFSVGTEAFF. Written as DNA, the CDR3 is TGTGCCAGCAGCTTTAGCGTCGGCACTGAAGCTTTCTTT.

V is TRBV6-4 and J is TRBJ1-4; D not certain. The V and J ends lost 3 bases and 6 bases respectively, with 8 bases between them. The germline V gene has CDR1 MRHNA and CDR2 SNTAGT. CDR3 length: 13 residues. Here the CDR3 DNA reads TGTGCCAGCAGTGATCGGAGATATGAAAAACTGTTTTTT. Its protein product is CASSDRRYEKLFF.

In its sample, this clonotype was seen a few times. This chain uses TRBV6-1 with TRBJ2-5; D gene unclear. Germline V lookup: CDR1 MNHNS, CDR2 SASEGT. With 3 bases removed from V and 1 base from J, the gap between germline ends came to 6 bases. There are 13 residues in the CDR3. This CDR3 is CASSDDRQETQYF. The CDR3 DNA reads TGTGCCAGCAGTGACGACCGCCAAGAGACCCAGTACTTC.

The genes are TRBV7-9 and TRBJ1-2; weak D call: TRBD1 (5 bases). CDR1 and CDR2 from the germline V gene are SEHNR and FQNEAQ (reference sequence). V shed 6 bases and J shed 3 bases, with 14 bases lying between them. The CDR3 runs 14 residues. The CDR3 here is CASSPRIGDYGYTF. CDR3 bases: TGTGCCAGCAGTCCCCGGATAGGGGACTATGGCTACACCTTC.